These T cell receptor beta chains were read from a single sample in a study of identifying expanded T cells in peripheral blood. Sequencing was performed with immunoSEQ multiplex PCR; in TCRdb, only in-frame clones are kept and a portion is missing. The repertoire includes over 100,000 clones, about 85% of them detected once, and just under 8.5% sits in the top ten. Sequenced input: blood. The source of these receptors is a person aged 18 to 70 in good health. CDR3s include the opening cysteine and the closing phenylalanine or tryptophan. The order of the fields is V gene, J gene, D gene, CDR3 length, CDR3 protein, CDR3 DNA. The D gene is left open where the match is weak.

>TRBV5-1|TRBJ2-3|TRBD2|18
CASRSNPGLAGVRHTQYF
TGCGCCAGCAGATCGAACCCGGGACTAGCGGGAGTTAGGCATACGCAGTATTTT
>TRBV7-9|TRBJ2-3|-|15
CASSLAGPSTDTQYF
TGTGCCAGCAGCCTGGCGGGACCTTCCACAGATACGCAGTATTTT
>TRBV7-6|TRBJ2-7|-|14
CASSFVEPAAEQYF
TGTGCCAGCAGCTTTGTGGAACCCGCGGCCGAGCAGTACTTC
>TRBV28|TRBJ2-2|-|13
CASSLSNTGELFF
TGTGCCAGCAGTTTATCGAACACCGGGGAGCTGTTTTTT
>TRBV7-3|TRBJ2-2|-|14
CASRGARDTGELFF
TGTGCCAGCAGAGGGGCCCGGGACACCGGGGAGCTGTTTTTT
>TRBV7-2|TRBJ2-1|TRBD1|14
CASSSPGQFNEQFF
TGTGCCAGCAGCTCCCCGGGACAGTTCAATGAGCAGTTCTTC
>TRBV19|TRBJ1-1|-|16
CASRKRRGIMNTEAFF
TGTGCCAGTAGGAAGAGGAGGGGCATCATGAACACTGAAGCTTTCTTT
>TRBV7-9|TRBJ1-1|TRBD1|18
CASSHYRMRQGSYTEAFF
TGTGCCAGCAGCCATTATAGAATGAGACAGGGGTCGTACACTGAAGCTTTCTTT
>TRBV5-1|TRBJ2-1|TRBD2|19
CASSPQGATSGSGYNEQFF
TGCGCCAGCAGCCCCCAGGGGGCAACTAGCGGGAGCGGCTACAATGAGCAGTTCTTC
>TRBV18|TRBJ2-2|-|13
CASSWDRLWELFF
TGTGCCAGCTCATGGGACCGACTGTGGGAGCTGTTTTTT